A single sample is the source of the 6 T cell receptor beta chains below, sequenced in a study of blood T cell repertoires in COVID-19 (dated by TCRdb to the early 2020s). Library preparation used the immunoSEQ multiplex PCR assay. TCRdb mirrors the immuneACCESS table, restricted to in-frame sequences. Some clones are absent from its copies; in checked studies, under half trace to an unresolved V gene, and the reason for the others is unknown. In all, the sample holds approximately 250,000 clones, and 84% of those were seen once. Of the sample, approximately 4.3% is held by the ten largest clones. The sequenced material came from PBMCs or T cells enriched from blood (not recorded which). The receptor source for this set is a man between 25 and 39 years old with acute COVID-19.

This clone was seen only once. This chain joins TRBV30 and TRBJ1-1; D remains unclear. This CDR3 comprises 13 residues. CDR1 GTSNPN and CDR2 SVGIG come from the germline V gene (reference sequence). Deletions cut 5 bases from V and 3 bases from J, with 13 bases between. Written as DNA, the CDR3 is TGTGCCTGGTCCCGGGAGAGAGACACTGAAGCTTTCTTT. This encodes CAWSRERDTEAFF.

The rearrangement joins TRBV4-3 to TRBJ2-3; 8 nucleotides align to TRBD1. This CDR3 has 17 amino acids. Germline CDR1 reads LGHNA; CDR2 reads YSLEER. J gave up 4 bases and V 3 bases, and 12 bases lay outside the gene matches. The CDR3 DNA reads as TGCGCCAGCAGCCAGATTGGACAGGGTCTGGCACCAGATACGCAGTATTTT. The encoded protein is CASSQIGQGLAPDTQYF.

V is TRBV11-3 and J is TRBJ2-5; TRBD2 aligns across 11 bases. The CDR3 consists of 14 residues. Germline loops: CDR1 SGHNT, CDR2 YENEEA. Trimming removed 4 bases from V and 7 bases from J; junction bases left unmatched: 5. In nucleotides, the CDR3 is TGTGCCAGCAGCTCTGATCTAGCGGGAGGGACCCAGTACTTC. Translating it yields CASSSDLAGGTQYF.

V is TRBV18 and J is TRBJ1-2; 7 bases align to TRBD1. This CDR3 has 14 amino acids. V was clipped by 1 base and J by 4 bases; unmatched bases: 3. Germline CDR1 is KGHSH and CDR2 is LQKENI. The CDR3 protein is CASSPRQGGYGYTF. The CDR3 coding sequence is TGTGCCAGCTCACCACGCCAGGGGGGCTATGGCTACACCTTC. The whole variable domain, remainder taken from reference TRBV18 and TRBJ1-2, is NAGVMQNPRHLVRRRGQEARLRCSPMKGHSHVYWYRQLPEEGLKFMVYLQKENIIDESGMPKERFSAEFPKEGPSILRIQQVVRGDSAAYFCASSPRQGGYGYTFGSGTRLTVV.

The chain couples TRBV5-1 to TRBJ1-1; D might be TRBD1 (6 bases). The CDR3 spans 11 residues. Trimming took off 5 bases at V and 11 bases at J, with 13 bases between the two ends. Germline-derived CDR1 and CDR2 are SGHRS and YFSETQ. CDR3 coding DNA: TGCGCCAGCAGGCAGGGGCTCTTGGCTTTCTTT. Translation: CASRQGLLAFF.

This clone was detected only a few times. The V gene is TRBV19, the J gene TRBJ1-1; D is unresolved. V lost 6 bases and J 3 bases, leaving 8 bases between the germline ends. CDR3 size: 12 residues. Germline V lookup: CDR1 LNHDA, CDR2 SQIVND (reference sequence). The CDR3 protein is CASSPGYTEAFF. CDR3 DNA: TGTGCCAGTAGCCCGGGGTACACTGAAGCTTTCTTT.